This TCR beta chain derives from a study of blood T cell repertoires in COVID-19. Across the study: From the United States, Italy and Spain came samples of acute and convalescent COVID-19.

Seattle-derived patients entered the study during active infection and were followed longitudinally. The length of the CDR3 is 13 residues. Trimming took 3 bases from V and 4 from J, leaving 10 bases between them. The germline CDR1 and CDR2 sequences are SGHDN and FVKESK. Per the original methods: How many nucleated cells were present was estimated from reference gene primer amplification. The method was immunoSEQ multiplex PCR; TCRdb's version includes in-frame clones alone and lacks a portion of them. The V and J calls and the clone size are those of that table, but D and trimming were determined from the DNA. The sample carries about 430,000 clones, 80% to 90% recorded once.

The chain links TRBV14 to TRBJ2-7; D is perhaps TRBD2 (6 bases). The sequence derives from a man aged 18 to 30 with COVID-19, enrolled during active disease. Sequencing was done on a sample of peripheral blood. The CDR3 region is CASSQGRGYEQYF. CDR3 nucleotides: TGTGCCAGCAGCCAGGGACGGGGGTACGAGCAGTACTTC.